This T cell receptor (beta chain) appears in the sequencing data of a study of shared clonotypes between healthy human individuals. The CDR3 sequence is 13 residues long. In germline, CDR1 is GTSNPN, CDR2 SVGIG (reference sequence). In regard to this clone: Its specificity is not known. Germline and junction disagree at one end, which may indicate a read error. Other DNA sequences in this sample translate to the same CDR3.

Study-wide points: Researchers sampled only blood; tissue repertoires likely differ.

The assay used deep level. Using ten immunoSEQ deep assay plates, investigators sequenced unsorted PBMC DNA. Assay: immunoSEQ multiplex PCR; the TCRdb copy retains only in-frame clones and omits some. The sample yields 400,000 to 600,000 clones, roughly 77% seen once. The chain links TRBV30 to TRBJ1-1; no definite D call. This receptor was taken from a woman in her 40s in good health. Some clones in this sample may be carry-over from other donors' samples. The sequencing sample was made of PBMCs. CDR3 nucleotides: TGTGCCTGGAGTGGGATGGCGAACACTGAGGCTTTCTTT. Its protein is CAWSGMANTEAFF. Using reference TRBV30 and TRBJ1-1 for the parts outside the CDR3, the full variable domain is SQTIHQWPATLVQPVGSPLSLECTVEGTSNPNLYWYRQAAGRGLQLLFYSVGIGQISSEVPQNLSASRPQDRQFILSSKKLLLSDSGFYLCAWSGMANTEAFFGQGTRLTVV.